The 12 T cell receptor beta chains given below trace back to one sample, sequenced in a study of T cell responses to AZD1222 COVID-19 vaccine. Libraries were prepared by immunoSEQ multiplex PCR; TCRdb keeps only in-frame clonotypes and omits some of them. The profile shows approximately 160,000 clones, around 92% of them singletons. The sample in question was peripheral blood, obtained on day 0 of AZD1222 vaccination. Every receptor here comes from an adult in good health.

CDR3 residues: CASRAWGDTQYF. In nucleotides, the CDR3 is TGTGCCAGCCGTGCCTGGGGAGATACGCAGTATTTT. The genes are TRBV3-1 (or the pseudogene TRBV3-2) and TRBJ2-3; D uncertain. The V end lost 8 bases, the J end lost 5 bases, and 11 bases lay between the germline ends. The length of the CDR3 is 12 residues. Germline CDR1 LGHDT, CDR2 YNNKEL (reference sequence).

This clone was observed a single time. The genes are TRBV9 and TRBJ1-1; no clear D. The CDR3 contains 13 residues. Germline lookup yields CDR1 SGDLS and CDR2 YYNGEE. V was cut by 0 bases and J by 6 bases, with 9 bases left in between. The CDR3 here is CASSVGADAEAFF. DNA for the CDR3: TGTGCCAGCAGCGTAGGGGCAGATGCTGAAGCTTTCTTT.

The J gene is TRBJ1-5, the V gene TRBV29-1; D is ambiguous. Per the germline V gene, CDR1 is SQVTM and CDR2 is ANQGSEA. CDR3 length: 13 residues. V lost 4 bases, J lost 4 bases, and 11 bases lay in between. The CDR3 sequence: CSVAPARNQPQHF. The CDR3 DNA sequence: TGCAGCGTTGCCCCAGCCCGTAATCAGCCCCAGCATTTT.

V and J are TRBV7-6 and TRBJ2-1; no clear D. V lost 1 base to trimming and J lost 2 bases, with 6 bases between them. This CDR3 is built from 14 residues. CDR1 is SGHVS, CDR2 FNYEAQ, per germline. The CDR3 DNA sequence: TGTGCCAGCAGCTTAGGTAATACCTACAATGAGCAGTTCTTC. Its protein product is CASSLGNTYNEQFF. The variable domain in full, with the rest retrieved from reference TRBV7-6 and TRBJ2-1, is GAGVSQSPRYKVTKRGQDVALRCDPISGHVSLYWYRQALGQGPEFLTYFNYEAQQDKSGLPNDRFSAERPEGSISTLTIQRTEQRDSAMYRCASSLGNTYNEQFFGPGTRLTVL.

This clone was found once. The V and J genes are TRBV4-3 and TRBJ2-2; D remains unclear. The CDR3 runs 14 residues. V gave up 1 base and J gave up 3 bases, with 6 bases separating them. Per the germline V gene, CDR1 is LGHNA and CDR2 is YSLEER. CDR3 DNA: TGCGCCAGCAGCCAAGTGACCGACACCGGGGAGCTGTTTTTT. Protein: CASSQVTDTGELFF.

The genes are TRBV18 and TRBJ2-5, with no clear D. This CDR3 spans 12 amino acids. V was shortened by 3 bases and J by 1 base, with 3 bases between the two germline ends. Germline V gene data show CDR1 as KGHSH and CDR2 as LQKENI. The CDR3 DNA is TGTGCCAGCTCACCTACCCAAGAGACCCAGTACTTC. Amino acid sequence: CASSPTQETQYF.

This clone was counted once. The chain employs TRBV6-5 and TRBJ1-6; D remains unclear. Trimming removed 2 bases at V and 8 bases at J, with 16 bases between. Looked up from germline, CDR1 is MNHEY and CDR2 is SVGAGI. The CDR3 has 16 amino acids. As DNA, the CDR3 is TGTGCCAGCAGTTACAAGGGTTCCCTCGGCTATTCACCCCTCCACTTT. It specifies CASSYKGSLGYSPLHF.

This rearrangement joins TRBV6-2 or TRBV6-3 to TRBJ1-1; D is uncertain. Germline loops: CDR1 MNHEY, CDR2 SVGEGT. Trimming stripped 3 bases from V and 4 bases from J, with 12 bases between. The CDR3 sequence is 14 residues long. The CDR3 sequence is CASSYGFTTTEAFF. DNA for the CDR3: TGTGCCAGCAGTTATGGATTTACGACCACTGAAGCTTTCTTT.

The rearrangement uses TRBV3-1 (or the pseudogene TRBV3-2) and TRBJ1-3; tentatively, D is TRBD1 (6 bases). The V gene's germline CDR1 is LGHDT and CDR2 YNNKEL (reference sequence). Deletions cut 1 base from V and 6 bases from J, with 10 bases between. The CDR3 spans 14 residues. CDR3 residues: CASSQGAGENTIYF. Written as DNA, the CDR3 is TGTGCCAGCAGCCAAGGGGCAGGGGAAAACACCATATATTTT.

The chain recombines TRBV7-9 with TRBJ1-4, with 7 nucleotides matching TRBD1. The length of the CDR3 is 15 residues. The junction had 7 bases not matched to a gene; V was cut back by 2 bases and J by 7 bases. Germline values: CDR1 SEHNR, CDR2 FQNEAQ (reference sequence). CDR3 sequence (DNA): TGTGCCAGCAGCTTATATCTTAGGGACAGTGAAAAACTGTTTTTT. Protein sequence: CASSLYLRDSEKLFF.

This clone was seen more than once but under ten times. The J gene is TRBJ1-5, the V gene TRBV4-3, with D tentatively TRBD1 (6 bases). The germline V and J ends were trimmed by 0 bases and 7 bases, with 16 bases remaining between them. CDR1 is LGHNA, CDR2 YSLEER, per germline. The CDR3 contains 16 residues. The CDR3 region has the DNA TGCGCCAGCAGCCAAGATCTTGGACAGCCGAGCCAGCCCCAGCATTTT. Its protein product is CASSQDLGQPSQPQHF.

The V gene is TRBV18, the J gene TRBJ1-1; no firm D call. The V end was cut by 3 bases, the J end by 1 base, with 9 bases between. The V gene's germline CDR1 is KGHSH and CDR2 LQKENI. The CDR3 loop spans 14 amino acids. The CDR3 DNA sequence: TGTGCCAGCTCACCCCACGGGAGGAACACTGAAGCTTTCTTT. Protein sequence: CASSPHGRNTEAFF.